This T cell receptor beta chain comes out of a study of Ad26.COV2.S vaccination and SARS-CoV-2 variants. Generated by immunoSEQ multiplex PCR, the TCRdb table keeps only in-frame clones and is missing some. The sample holds a few hundred thousand clones; around 87% are singletons and the top ten take 3.4%. Treatment given: around 19 received Ad26.COV2.S at low or high dose, single or two shots; roughly 5 received placebo; per-sample allocation not given. The study sampled participants on day 63 after the first vaccine or placebo injection. Immunization relied on an Ad26 vector, which expressed Wuhan-strain SARS-CoV-2 spike. The sample in question was peripheral blood, obtained in a trial of Ad26.COV2.S vaccine versus placebo. This TCR was recovered from a person aged 18-65 years who received the Ad26.COV2.S COVID-19 vaccine or a placebo.

CDR3 sequence reads: CASSPSRQLNNEQFF. The CDR3 DNA reads as TGTGCCAGCAGCCCATCCAGGCAGCTGAACAATGAGCAGTTCTTC. The rearrangement uses TRBV7-9 and TRBJ2-1; D remains unclear. V was pared by 5 bases and J by 5 bases, with 16 bases between. Germline loops: CDR1 SEHNR, CDR2 FQNEAQ (reference sequence). The CDR3 has 15 amino acids.